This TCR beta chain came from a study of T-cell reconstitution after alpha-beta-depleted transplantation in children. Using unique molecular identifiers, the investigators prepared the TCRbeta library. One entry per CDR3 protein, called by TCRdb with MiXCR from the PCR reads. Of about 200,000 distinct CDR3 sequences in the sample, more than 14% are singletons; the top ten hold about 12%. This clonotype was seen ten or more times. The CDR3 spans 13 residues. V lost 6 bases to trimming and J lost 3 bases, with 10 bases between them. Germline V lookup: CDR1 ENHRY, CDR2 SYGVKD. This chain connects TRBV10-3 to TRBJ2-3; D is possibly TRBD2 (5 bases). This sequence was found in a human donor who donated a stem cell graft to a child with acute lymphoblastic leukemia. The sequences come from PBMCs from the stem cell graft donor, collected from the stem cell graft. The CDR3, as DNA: TGTGCCATCAGCCTGGGAGAAACAGATACGCAGTATTTT. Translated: CAISLGETDTQYF.